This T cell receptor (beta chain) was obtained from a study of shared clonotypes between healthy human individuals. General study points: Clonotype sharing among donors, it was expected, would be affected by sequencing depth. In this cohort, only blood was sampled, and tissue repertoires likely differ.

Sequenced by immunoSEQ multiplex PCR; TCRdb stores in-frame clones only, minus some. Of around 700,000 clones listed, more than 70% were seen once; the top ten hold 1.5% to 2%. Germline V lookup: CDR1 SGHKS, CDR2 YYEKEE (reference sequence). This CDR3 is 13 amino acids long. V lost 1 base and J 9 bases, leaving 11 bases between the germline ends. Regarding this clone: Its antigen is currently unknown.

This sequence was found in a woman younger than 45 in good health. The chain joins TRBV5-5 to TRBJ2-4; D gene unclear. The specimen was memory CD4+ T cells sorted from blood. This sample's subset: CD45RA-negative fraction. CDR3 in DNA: TGTGCCAGCAGCTTGACCACCGAAAGCATTCAGTACTTC. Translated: CASSLTTESIQYF.